The T cell receptor beta chain described here comes from a study of T-cell reconstitution after alpha-beta-depleted transplantation in children. General study findings and limits: Approximately two months post-transplant, alpha-beta T cells reportedly originated from several hundred expanded graft clones. High day-60 TCRbeta diversity in some patients came from surviving recipient T cells and thymic progenitors.

There are many counts of this clonotype. Its antigen is not identified. The TCRbeta library incorporated unique molecular identifiers. TCRdb reprocessed the PCR reads with MiXCR, giving one entry per CDR3 protein. This sample carries around 440,000 distinct CDR3 sequences, roughly a tenth of them seen once, and the ten largest clones take just over 2%. CDR1 and CDR2 from the germline V gene are SGHRS and YFSETQ. V was cut by 0 bases and J by 5 bases, with 8 bases left in between. The CDR3 loop spans 13 amino acids. The chain joins TRBV5-1 to TRBJ2-5, with D unclear. This sequence originates from a child younger than 10 with inherited bone marrow failure, due to receive a stem cell transplant. Here the sequenced sample was PBMCs, taken before TCRalphabeta/CD19-depleted stem cell transplant. The CDR3: CASSLEGVETQYF. CDR3 sequence (DNA): TGCGCCAGCAGCTTGGAAGGAGTTGAGACCCAGTACTTC.